The entry below gives a single TCR beta chain sequence along with its context. The source of the sample is a study of cytotoxic CD8 clonotypes in ibrutinib-treated CLL. For the study at large: Among the patients, ten to eleven presented as relapsed/refractory and around 15 as treatment-naive; approximately 17 showed unmutated IGHV.

As input for TCR beta libraries, roughly 2 micrograms of genomic DNA came from cryopreserved PBMCs. Libraries were prepared by immunoSEQ multiplex PCR; TCRdb keeps only in-frame clonotypes and omits some of them. The data hold approximately 45,000 clones, with about 70% observed a single time. Germline CDR1 reads SGHNT; CDR2 reads YYREEE (reference sequence). With 4 bases removed from V and 4 bases from J, the gap between germline ends came to 26 bases. CDR3 size: 18 residues. The receptor was isolated from a human donor with chronic lymphocytic leukemia. The input for sequencing was PBMCs, taken after 12 months of ibrutinib treatment. V usage is TRBV5-4 and J usage is TRBJ1-1, with D tentatively TRBD1 (6 bases). The CDR3 DNA is TGTGCCAGCAGCCCGCGTCATCGGGACACCTGGTGGGGCACTGAAGCTTTCTTT. Protein product: CASSPRHRDTWWGTEAFF.